These 6 T cell receptor beta chains were sequenced from one sample in a study of blood T cell repertoires in COVID-19. The repertoire was sequenced with immunoSEQ multiplex PCR; TCRdb's copy has only in-frame clones and lacks some. The repertoire has about 130,000 clones, about 80% of them found once; the top ten carry 10% to 15%. What was sequenced was peripheral blood. Every receptor here comes from a man in his sixties with acute or convalescent COVID-19.

The V call is TRBV3-1 (or the pseudogene TRBV3-2), the J call TRBJ2-1; possible D gene TRBD2, 6 bases. Germline V lookup: CDR1 LGHDT, CDR2 YNNKEL (reference sequence). Deletions cut 4 bases from V and 8 bases from J, with 18 bases between. CDR3 length equals 15 residues. CDR3 amino acids: CASSRGLYGGDEQFF. The CDR3 nucleotides are TGTGCCAGCAGCCGGGGGTTGTACGGCGGGGATGAGCAGTTCTTC.

The chain couples TRBV19 to TRBJ2-3; tentative D call: TRBD1 (8 bases). The germline gives CDR1 LNHDA, CDR2 SQIVND (reference sequence). There are 16 residues in the CDR3. With 8 bases removed from V and 5 bases from J, the gap between germline ends came to 23 bases. The chain's CDR3 is CASQRTRTGWLDTQYF. The CDR3 coding sequence is TGTGCCAGTCAGAGGACTAGGACAGGGTGGTTAGATACGCAGTATTTT. Complete variable domain (other parts from reference TRBV19 and TRBJ2-3): DGGITQSPKYLFRKEGQNVTLSCEQNLNHDAMYWYRQDPGQGLRLIYYSQIVNDFQKGDIAEGYSVSREKKESFPLTVTSAQKNPTAFYLCASQRTRTGWLDTQYFGPGTRLTVL.

CDR3 nucleotides: TGTGCCAGCACCAGACTTCACCCGAATGAAAAACTGTTTTTT. Its translation is CASTRLHPNEKLFF. This chain joins TRBV6-5 and TRBJ1-4, with unresolved D. Trimming took off 7 bases at V and 5 bases at J, with 14 bases between the two ends. The length of the CDR3 is 14 residues. The germline gives CDR1 MNHEY, CDR2 SVGAGI.

The chain links TRBV10-3 to TRBJ1-2; D is possibly TRBD1 (6 bases). The CDR3 runs to 14 residues. The V and J ends lost 6 bases and 0 bases respectively, with 11 bases between them. In germline, CDR1 is ENHRY, CDR2 SYGVKD. In DNA form, the CDR3 reads TGTGCCATCAGCAGAACAGGGACTAACTATGGCTACACCTTC. Translating gives CAISRTGTNYGYTF.

The CDR3 region has the DNA TGTGCCAGCAGCCGGACTAGCGGGAGTTTTGATACGCAGTATTTT. This gives the protein CASSRTSGSFDTQYF. The chain recombines TRBV7-8 with TRBJ2-3; 13 bases are shared with TRBD2. The length of the CDR3 is 15 residues. The junction had 5 bases not matched to a gene; V was cut back by 5 bases and J by 6 bases. Germline V lookup: CDR1 SGHVS, CDR2 FQNEAQ.

This CDR3 reads CANSPSWAANYGYTF. CDR3 DNA sequence: TGTGCCAACTCCCCCTCGTGGGCAGCTAACTATGGCTACACCTTC. The chain uses TRBV2 and TRBJ1-2; D gene ambiguous. The CDR3 covers 15 residues. Germline CDR1 SNHLY, CDR2 FYNNEI. The V end was cut by 10 bases, the J end by 0 bases, with 18 bases between.